This is a list of T cell receptor beta chains from one sample in a study of cytomegalovirus exposure and HLA in healthy donors. Repertoires were generated with immunoSEQ multiplex PCR, while TCRdb's copy carries only in-frame clones and drops some. The table shows 220,000 or so clones, with around four fifths occurring only once. The sequencing sample was made of PBMCs. Receptor source: a woman between 18 and 29 years old in good health and CMV-seronegative. Each CDR3 is given with its conserved first and last residue. The order of the fields is J gene, D gene, V gene, clone size, CDR3 DNA, CDR3 protein. The D gene is left open where the match is weak. Only some rows state a clone size, as once, few, many or a class for expanded clones.

TRBJ1-4 . TRBV19 . TGTGCCAGTAGTGTCTCAATTGCAACTAATGAAAAACTGTTTTTT CASSVSIATNEKLFF
TRBJ1-1 . TRBV7-8 . TGTGCCAGCAGCTTAGTCTCATGGCCGCTGAACACTGAAGCTTTCTTT CASSLVSWPLNTEAFF
TRBJ2-5 TRBD1 TRBV14 . TGTGCCAGCAGCGGCGACAGGGGGCGAGTGGAGACCCAGTACTTC CASSGDRGRVETQYF
TRBJ2-2 . TRBV29-1 . TGCAGCGTTGTAAGGGGTCCCAACACCGGGGAGCTGTTTTTT CSVVRGPNTGELFF
TRBJ1-3 TRBD1 TRBV7-2 . TGTGCCAGCAGCTTGTGGACAGGGGCTGGAAACACCATATATTTT CASSLWTGAGNTIYF
TRBJ1-2 . TRBV7-2 . TGTGCCAGCAGCCCCCAGGGGAACTATGGCTACACCTTC CASSPQGNYGYTF
TRBJ2-7 . TRBV2 . TGTGCCAGCACGATGGGGGGCCTATCCTACGAGCAGTACTTC CASTMGGLSYEQYF
TRBJ2-1 . TRBV2 . TGTGCCAGCAGTCCCCGGGTCAATGAGCAGTTCTTC CASSPRVNEQFF
TRBJ1-4 . TRBV6-1 . TGTGCCAGCAGGGAGCGTTCGGGTGCTAATGAAAAACTGTTTTTT CASRERSGANEKLFF
TRBJ1-1 . TRBV6-5 . TGTGCCAGCAGTTCTGGGTCAAGGGCTGAAGCTTTCTTT CASSSGSRAEAFF
TRBJ1-6 TRBD1 TRBV30 . TGTGCCTGGAGTGCCCAGGGGGGAAAGTCGGATTCACCCCTCCACTTT CAWSAQGGKSDSPLHF
TRBJ1-5 . TRBV7-8 . TGTGCCAGCAGCTCCGACAGAAATCAGCCCCAGCATTTT CASSSDRNQPQHF
TRBJ1-1 . TRBV29-1 . TGCAGCGTTGATTGGGGGTATCGGGCCACTGAAGCTTTCTTT CSVDWGYRATEAFF
TRBJ2-7 TRBD1 TRBV11-2 once TGTGCCAGCAGCGCACAGGGGGATAGTGGGCAGTACTTC CASSAQGDSGQYF
TRBJ2-1 . TRBV1 . TGCACCAGCAGCCAGATTAAGCCCGCCGGGGGGGGGCCGGGCAATGAGCAGTTCTTC CTSSQIKPAGGGPGNEQFF
TRBJ2-3 . TRBV11-3 . TGTGCCAGCAGCTTAGCCCGGAGCACAGATACGCAGTATTTT CASSLARSTDTQYF
TRBJ2-7 . TRBV11-3 . TGTGCCAGCAGCTCACGGGAGTCCCCCCTAGAGCAGTACTTC CASSSRESPLEQYF
TRBJ1-2 . TRBV30 . TGTGCCTGGAGGAGAGGGACGACGGACTATGGCTACACCTTC CAWRRGTTDYGYTF